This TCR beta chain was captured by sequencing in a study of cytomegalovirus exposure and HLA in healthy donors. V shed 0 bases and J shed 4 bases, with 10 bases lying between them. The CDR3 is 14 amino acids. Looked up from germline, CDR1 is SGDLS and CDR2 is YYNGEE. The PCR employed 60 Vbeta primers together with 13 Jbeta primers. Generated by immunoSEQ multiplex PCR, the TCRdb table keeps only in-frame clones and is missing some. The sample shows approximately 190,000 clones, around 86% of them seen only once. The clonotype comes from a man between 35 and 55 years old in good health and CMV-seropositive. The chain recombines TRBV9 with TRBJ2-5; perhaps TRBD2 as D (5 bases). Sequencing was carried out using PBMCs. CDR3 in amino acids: CASSVGGSGETQYF. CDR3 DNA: TGTGCCAGCAGCGTAGGAGGGTCTGGAGAGACCCAGTACTTC.